Listed below are T cell receptor beta chains from one sample, sequenced in a study of human T cells and chemical hapten exposure. A single record per CDR3 protein comes from TCRdb applying MiXCR to the 5' RACE reads. The top ten hold approximately 1.3% of the sample, which has approximately 140,000 distinct CDR3 sequences, around 4.4% seen once. The receptor set was obtained from a female donor in good health. The CDR3 runs from the conserved cysteine through the conserved F or W. A D gene is named only where the DNA matches it firmly. A row's size may be missing; if present it is once, few, many or a size class.

d_call	v_call	j_call	clone_size	cdr3_nt	cdr3_aa
NA	TRBV5-1	TRBJ1-1	many	TGCGCCAGCAGCCTGGACAACCTGAACACTGAAGCTTTCTTT	CASSLDNLNTEAFF
TRBD1	TRBV28	TRBJ2-1	NA	TGTGCCAGCATCACAGGGGCGAGCTCCTACAATGAGCAGTTCTTC	CASITGASSYNEQFF
NA	TRBV6-2/TRBV6-3	TRBJ1-1	many	TGTGCCAGCAGTCTCGTACAGGGTTCGGGGCTATTAAATCCGGAAGCTTTCTTT	CASSLVQGSGLLNPEAFF
TRBD1	TRBV9	TRBJ2-5	many	TGTGCCAGCAGCGCGACAGGGGCAGGAGAGACCCAGTACTTC	CASSATGAGETQYF
NA	TRBV2	TRBJ2-3	many	TGTGCCAGCTTTCTAGGGTATACAAATACGCAGTATTTT	CASFLGYTNTQYF
TRBD1	TRBV29-1	TRBJ1-1	many	TGCAGCGGGCAGACAGGGGAGGGGACTGAAGCTTTCTTT	CSGQTGEGTEAFF
NA	TRBV11-2	TRBJ1-5	many	TGTGCCAGCGGACGGGGGAAAGGTCAGCCCCAGCATTTT	CASGRGKGQPQHF
TRBD1	TRBV5-1	TRBJ2-7	many	TGCGCCAGCAGCTGGGGACAGTCTGTTTCCTACGAGCAGTACTTC	CASSWGQSVSYEQYF
TRBD2	TRBV5-4	TRBJ2-5	many	TGTGCCAGCAGGGGGAGGGCAGGAGAGACCCAGTACTTC	CASRGRAGETQYF
TRBD1	TRBV13	TRBJ2-3	few	TGTGCCAGCAGCTTAGCGTCAGGGGGCGGTAACACAGATACGCAGTATTTT	CASSLASGGGNTDTQYF
NA	TRBV12-3/TRBV12-4	TRBJ1-2	many	TGTGCCAGCAGTTCAGGGTACGGCTACACCTTC	CASSSGYGYTF
NA	TRBV20-1	TRBJ1-2	many	TGCAGTGCTAGGTTCGGCCCAAACTATGGCTACACCTTC	CSARFGPNYGYTF
TRBD1	TRBV7-9	TRBJ1-2	many	TGTGCCAGCAGCCTCCCAGGACAGGAAAAGATGGGCTACACCTTC	CASSLPGQEKMGYTF
NA	TRBV2	TRBJ2-3	NA	TGTGCCAGCAGTTTGGACCCTACCCCCCCAGATACGCAGTATTTT	CASSLDPTPPDTQYF
TRBD1	TRBV24-1	TRBJ1-2	few	TGTGCCACCAGTGAAGCCGGGACAGGGGTAGGCTACACCTTC	CATSEAGTGVGYTF
NA	TRBV12-3/TRBV12-4	TRBJ2-5	many	TGTGCCAGCAGTTGGAGTGTTAGCAGAGAGACCCAGTACTTC	CASSWSVSRETQYF
TRBD1	TRBV19	TRBJ2-1	many	TGTGCCAGTAGTAACCAGGGGGCTAACAATGAGCAGTTCTTC	CASSNQGANNEQFF
TRBD1	TRBV13	TRBJ1-6	many	TGTGCCAGCAGCCAAAGACAGGGAGTAAGCTCCTATAATTCACCCCTCCACTTT	CASSQRQGVSSYNSPLHF
TRBD1	TRBV20-1	TRBJ2-5	many	TGCAGTGCTCAACAGGGGTACCAAGAGACCCAGTACTTC	CSAQQGYQETQYF
TRBD2	TRBV9	TRBJ2-3	many	TGTGCCAGCAGCGTAGAGCTAGCGGGGGGGCTGCGTCTAGCCACAGATACGCAGTATTTT	CASSVELAGGLRLATDTQYF
NA	TRBV28	TRBJ1-2	many	TGTGCCAGCAGTCGAGTATGGGGAGGGAACTATGGCTACACCTTC	CASSRVWGGNYGYTF
NA	TRBV12-3/TRBV12-4	TRBJ1-1	many	TGTGCCAGCAGTCAGGGTCCCACTGAAGCTTTCTTT	CASSQGPTEAFF
NA	TRBV6-5	TRBJ1-5	many	TGTGCCAGCAGTTATCTGGGGCCGAATCAGCCCCAGCATTTT	CASSYLGPNQPQHF
TRBD2	TRBV6-5	TRBJ2-3	many	TGTGCCAGCTCTAGCGGGGGGTCGTACACAGATACGCAGTATTTT	CASSSGGSYTDTQYF
NA	TRBV3-1	TRBJ2-1	many	TGTGCCAGCAGCCAGGCGGGGCCCAATGAGCAGTTCTTC	CASSQAGPNEQFF
TRBD2	TRBV4-1	TRBJ2-4	many	TGCGCCAGCAGCCAACCAGTTAGCGGGGGTAAAAACATTCAGTACTTC	CASSQPVSGGKNIQYF
NA	TRBV7-6	TRBJ2-2	many	TGTGCCAGCAGCTTAGAGGGGGGTCTTAACACCGGGGAGCTGTTTTTT	CASSLEGGLNTGELFF
NA	TRBV7-2	TRBJ2-2	NA	TGTGCCAGCAGCTTAAGGGCACGGGGCACCGGGGAGCTGTTTTTT	CASSLRARGTGELFF
TRBD2	TRBV10-3	TRBJ2-7	many	TGTGCCATCAGTGAGGAGGGACTAGCGGGGGCCGGGGTCCTCGAGCAGTACTTC	CAISEEGLAGAGVLEQYF
NA	TRBV7-6	TRBJ1-4	many	TGTGCCAGCAGCTTAAACGGGGCGGCTCTAGAAAAACTGTTTTTT	CASSLNGAALEKLFF
NA	TRBV28	TRBJ1-5	many	TGTGCCAGCATTCAAGGCCCAGGGGTCGGGAGCAATCAGCCCCAGCATTTT	CASIQGPGVGSNQPQHF
TRBD1	TRBV7-2	TRBJ2-5	many	TGTGCCAGCAGCTTAGGTGCTTCTGGGACAGGACTACCCCAGTACTTC	CASSLGASGTGLPQYF
TRBD1	TRBV3-1	TRBJ1-6	NA	TGTGCCAGCAGCCCCTTTCCCGACAGGGGGCGTAATTCACCCCTCCACTTT	CASSPFPDRGRNSPLHF
NA	TRBV4-2	TRBJ1-6	many	TGTGCCAGCAGCCTGCTACTCAGCAGGGAGAATTCACCCCTCCACTTT	CASSLLLSRENSPLHF
NA	TRBV28	TRBJ2-3	many	TGTGCCAGCAGTTCCGGGCTCCGCGGGAACACAGATACGCAGTATTTT	CASSSGLRGNTDTQYF
NA	TRBV6-5	TRBJ2-2	many	TGTGCCAGCAGTTACTCGAGCTCTAAAACGAACACCGGGGAGCTGTTTTTT	CASSYSSSKTNTGELFF
NA	TRBV12-3/TRBV12-4	TRBJ1-1	NA	TGTGCCAGCACCCCGGGGACCGCGAACACTGAAGCTTTCTTT	CASTPGTANTEAFF
NA	TRBV18	TRBJ1-1	many	TGTGCCAGCTCACTACAACAGAACACTGAAGCTTTCTTT	CASSLQQNTEAFF
NA	TRBV24-1	TRBJ1-4	many	TGTGCCACCAGTGACTCCATCCCCTGGGAGGCTAATGAAAAACTGTTTTTT	CATSDSIPWEANEKLFF
NA	TRBV7-2	TRBJ2-3	many	TGTGCCAGCAGCTTTCGGGGCAGGCTCGCGGGGGCACACGCAGATACGCAGTATTTT	CASSFRGRLAGAHADTQYF
NA	TRBV18	TRBJ1-2	many	TGTGCCAGCTCGCCGGGTATCAGATATGGCTACACCTTC	CASSPGIRYGYTF
NA	TRBV12-3/TRBV12-4	TRBJ2-2	few	TGTGCCAGCAGTTTCGGGGGCCCGCGACTGGCCCGAGCCGGGGAGCTGTTTTTT	CASSFGGPRLARAGELFF
NA	TRBV20-1	TRBJ1-2	many	TGCAGTGCTAGTGGGCACCTTTCGAGCTATGGCTACACCTTC	CSASGHLSSYGYTF
NA	TRBV12-5	TRBJ1-5	NA	TGTGCTAGTGGTTTTTGGAGCAATCAGCCCCAGCATTTT	CASGFWSNQPQHF
NA	TRBV7-9	TRBJ1-2	many	TGTGCCAGCAGCCCCCCTTCAGGAGGGTACACCTTC	CASSPPSGGYTF